This is a list of T cell receptor beta chains from one sample in a study of persistence of HIV-infected CD4 T cells. No antigen is known for these receptors. This table comes from immunoSEQ multiplex PCR, and its TCRdb copy is limited to in-frame clones, with some not included. The sample shows about 46,000 clones, around 89% of them seen only once. Specimen: CD4+ T cells sorted from PBMCs after approximately 19-hour stimulation, collected from a patient who received antiretroviral therapy. The receptors shown here come from an adult woman with HIV who was CMV-seropositive. Both conserved end residues are part of each CDR3. The order of the fields is V gene, CDR3 length, D gene, J gene, clone size, CDR3 protein. D genes are given only for firm matches. The size entry is marked missing in some rows and otherwise reads once, few, many or a size class.

v_call: TRBV7-2; cdr3_length: 16; d_call: TRBD2; j_call: TRBJ2-7; clone_size: few; cdr3_aa: CASSRGLAGSAYEQYF
v_call: TRBV7-5; cdr3_length: 17; d_call: .; j_call: TRBJ2-1; clone_size: .; cdr3_aa: CVRSLSAPPYSYNEQFF
v_call: TRBV6-2/TRBV6-3; cdr3_length: 15; d_call: TRBD2; j_call: TRBJ2-1; clone_size: .; cdr3_aa: CASSSSGSRYNEQFF
v_call: TRBV24-1; cdr3_length: 13; d_call: TRBD1; j_call: TRBJ2-2; clone_size: .; cdr3_aa: CAAKGAGAGELFF
v_call: TRBV19; cdr3_length: 16; d_call: .; j_call: TRBJ1-3; clone_size: .; cdr3_aa: CASTTSGGYSGNTIYF
v_call: TRBV19; cdr3_length: 15; d_call: TRBD2; j_call: TRBJ2-7; clone_size: .; cdr3_aa: CASRPQLAGVHEQYF
v_call: TRBV7-9; cdr3_length: 15; d_call: TRBD1; j_call: TRBJ2-5; clone_size: .; cdr3_aa: CASSSPGTAKETQYF
v_call: TRBV29-1; cdr3_length: 15; d_call: TRBD1; j_call: TRBJ1-3; clone_size: .; cdr3_aa: CSVAGQGANGNTIYF
v_call: TRBV5-1; cdr3_length: 16; d_call: .; j_call: TRBJ2-3; clone_size: .; cdr3_aa: CASSFDREHPTDTQYF
v_call: TRBV3-1/TRBV3-2; cdr3_length: 14; d_call: TRBD2; j_call: TRBJ2-3; clone_size: .; cdr3_aa: CASSLRTRTDTQYF
v_call: TRBV11-3; cdr3_length: 14; d_call: TRBD1; j_call: TRBJ2-7; clone_size: .; cdr3_aa: CASSLGQGADEQYF
v_call: TRBV27; cdr3_length: 17; d_call: .; j_call: TRBJ1-5; clone_size: few; cdr3_aa: CASSLYPRTTTYQPQHF
v_call: TRBV3-1/TRBV3-2; cdr3_length: 15; d_call: .; j_call: TRBJ1-1; clone_size: .; cdr3_aa: CASSQDPRLNTEAFF
v_call: TRBV27; cdr3_length: 14; d_call: .; j_call: TRBJ2-7; clone_size: .; cdr3_aa: CASSYKQGKYEQYF
v_call: TRBV5-4; cdr3_length: 14; d_call: .; j_call: TRBJ1-1; clone_size: .; cdr3_aa: CASSLEWSGTEAFF
v_call: TRBV18; cdr3_length: 16; d_call: .; j_call: TRBJ2-5; clone_size: .; cdr3_aa: CASSPPPGGRQETQYF
v_call: TRBV7-3; cdr3_length: 13; d_call: .; j_call: TRBJ2-5; clone_size: .; cdr3_aa: CASSLTAPETQYF
v_call: TRBV10-2; cdr3_length: 18; d_call: TRBD1; j_call: TRBJ1-2; clone_size: .; cdr3_aa: CASSESPPLSTGDYGYTF
v_call: TRBV27; cdr3_length: 15; d_call: .; j_call: TRBJ2-2; clone_size: .; cdr3_aa: CASSFSPPAPGELFF
v_call: TRBV28; cdr3_length: 11; d_call: .; j_call: TRBJ1-2; clone_size: .; cdr3_aa: CASQSNYGYTF
v_call: TRBV10-3; cdr3_length: 14; d_call: TRBD1; j_call: TRBJ1-2; clone_size: .; cdr3_aa: CAISGLGQGYGYTF
v_call: TRBV6-2/TRBV6-3; cdr3_length: 13; d_call: .; j_call: TRBJ1-1; clone_size: .; cdr3_aa: CASSSGADTEAFF
v_call: TRBV7-2; cdr3_length: 15; d_call: TRBD1; j_call: TRBJ2-3; clone_size: .; cdr3_aa: CASSFGQGGTDTQYF
v_call: TRBV7-3; cdr3_length: 15; d_call: TRBD2; j_call: TRBJ2-7; clone_size: .; cdr3_aa: CASSSQAGRGYEQYF
v_call: TRBV27; cdr3_length: 16; d_call: .; j_call: TRBJ1-5; clone_size: few; cdr3_aa: CASMKGGGLWDQPQHF
v_call: TRBV5-1; cdr3_length: 16; d_call: TRBD2; j_call: TRBJ2-7; clone_size: .; cdr3_aa: CASSWSFPGGSYEQYF
v_call: TRBV21-1; cdr3_length: 13; d_call: .; j_call: TRBJ2-3; clone_size: .; cdr3_aa: CASSFRDRGLQYF
v_call: TRBV6-2/TRBV6-3; cdr3_length: 15; d_call: .; j_call: TRBJ2-2; clone_size: .; cdr3_aa: CASSYRERGAGELFF
v_call: TRBV29-1; cdr3_length: 14; d_call: .; j_call: TRBJ1-2; clone_size: .; cdr3_aa: CSVTGLGRNYGYTF
v_call: TRBV6-5; cdr3_length: 16; d_call: .; j_call: TRBJ2-7; clone_size: .; cdr3_aa: CASSYSVGVPSYEQYF
v_call: TRBV12-1; cdr3_length: 18; d_call: .; j_call: TRBJ1-2; clone_size: .; cdr3_aa: CASSPQKGAGGSNYGYTF
v_call: TRBV6-5; cdr3_length: 13; d_call: TRBD1; j_call: TRBJ1-2; clone_size: .; cdr3_aa: CASRRQGAGGYTF
v_call: TRBV28; cdr3_length: 16; d_call: TRBD1; j_call: TRBJ1-1; clone_size: .; cdr3_aa: CASSPRQGAGNTEAFF
v_call: TRBV18; cdr3_length: 14; d_call: .; j_call: TRBJ2-4; clone_size: .; cdr3_aa: CASSPRTDQNIQYF
v_call: TRBV5-1; cdr3_length: 15; d_call: .; j_call: TRBJ1-6; clone_size: once; cdr3_aa: CASSLIRGRGSPLHF
v_call: TRBV3-1/TRBV3-2; cdr3_length: 17; d_call: TRBD1; j_call: TRBJ1-1; clone_size: .; cdr3_aa: CASSPRSIGQAGTEAFF
v_call: TRBV5-1; cdr3_length: 15; d_call: TRBD1; j_call: TRBJ1-5; clone_size: .; cdr3_aa: CASSLMTGEDQPQHF
v_call: TRBV7-9; cdr3_length: 13; d_call: TRBD1; j_call: TRBJ1-2; clone_size: .; cdr3_aa: CASSLETGNGYTF
v_call: TRBV30; cdr3_length: 15; d_call: TRBD2; j_call: TRBJ2-7; clone_size: .; cdr3_aa: CAWSVAGGIGYEQYF
v_call: TRBV13; cdr3_length: 16; d_call: .; j_call: TRBJ1-1; clone_size: .; cdr3_aa: CASSQDYRRGFTEAFF
v_call: TRBV6-4; cdr3_length: 16; d_call: TRBD1; j_call: TRBJ1-3; clone_size: .; cdr3_aa: CASTPRDRAAGNTIYF
v_call: TRBV9; cdr3_length: 18; d_call: TRBD1; j_call: TRBJ1-2; clone_size: .; cdr3_aa: CASSDGQGRAPIPHGYTF
v_call: TRBV2; cdr3_length: 13; d_call: .; j_call: TRBJ1-4; clone_size: .; cdr3_aa: CASQDNGIEKLFF
v_call: TRBV2; cdr3_length: 15; d_call: TRBD2; j_call: TRBJ2-3; clone_size: .; cdr3_aa: CASSAQLADLDTQYF
v_call: TRBV24-1; cdr3_length: 15; d_call: .; j_call: TRBJ1-2; clone_size: .; cdr3_aa: CATSDLEGGYNGYTF
v_call: TRBV4-1; cdr3_length: 15; d_call: .; j_call: TRBJ2-1; clone_size: .; cdr3_aa: CASSQDPVAYNEQFF
v_call: TRBV19; cdr3_length: 15; d_call: .; j_call: TRBJ1-5; clone_size: .; cdr3_aa: CASRVWGMNNQPQHF
v_call: TRBV28; cdr3_length: 16; d_call: TRBD1; j_call: TRBJ2-5; clone_size: .; cdr3_aa: CASSGRDRGRAETQYF
v_call: TRBV19; cdr3_length: 15; d_call: TRBD1; j_call: TRBJ1-5; clone_size: once; cdr3_aa: CASGQGQGSNQPQHF
v_call: TRBV14; cdr3_length: 13; d_call: .; j_call: TRBJ2-5; clone_size: .; cdr3_aa: CASSQGVGETQYF
v_call: TRBV18; cdr3_length: 15; d_call: TRBD1; j_call: TRBJ1-6; clone_size: .; cdr3_aa: CASSPSTGDNSPLHF
v_call: TRBV19; cdr3_length: 13; d_call: .; j_call: TRBJ1-4; clone_size: .; cdr3_aa: CASSIRGNEKLFF
v_call: TRBV10-3; cdr3_length: 13; d_call: .; j_call: TRBJ1-5; clone_size: .; cdr3_aa: CAISDGHNQPQHF
v_call: TRBV11-3; cdr3_length: 15; d_call: TRBD1; j_call: TRBJ1-4; clone_size: .; cdr3_aa: CASSSRQGSNEKLFF
v_call: TRBV7-3; cdr3_length: 15; d_call: TRBD1; j_call: TRBJ2-3; clone_size: .; cdr3_aa: CASSRDRDYTDTQYF
v_call: TRBV6-5; cdr3_length: 12; d_call: .; j_call: TRBJ1-5; clone_size: .; cdr3_aa: CASGDSNQPQHF
v_call: TRBV5-1; cdr3_length: 17; d_call: .; j_call: TRBJ2-5; clone_size: .; cdr3_aa: CASSLARGWGLQETQYF
v_call: TRBV18; cdr3_length: 15; d_call: .; j_call: TRBJ1-5; clone_size: few; cdr3_aa: CASSPGAGSDQPQHF
v_call: TRBV11-1; cdr3_length: 16; d_call: TRBD1; j_call: TRBJ1-2; clone_size: .; cdr3_aa: CASSPQTGGAIYGYTF